These 12 T cell receptor beta chains originate from one sample sequenced in a study of regulatory T cells in long-lasting Graves disease. Building of the TCR beta libraries involved iRepertoire HTBI primers and Arm-PCR of CDR3 regions. TCRdb processed the multiplex PCR reads anew with MiXCR; each CDR3 protein has one entry. The sample lists under 250,000 distinct CDR3 sequences, 20% to 25% occurring once. Time point: newly diagnosed GD, antithyroid drugs for less than 3 months. RNA extracted from PBMCs served as the sequencing template. Specimen: peripheral blood mononuclear cells (PBMCs), collected at new diagnosis, from a patient treated with antithyroid drugs. These receptors all come from a female donor with Graves disease.

This clonotype was seen at least ten times. V usage is TRBV5-1 and J usage is TRBJ2-5, with TRBD1 matching over 7 bases. Germline V CDR1 and CDR2: SGHRS, YFSETQ. This CDR3 has 14 amino acids. Trimming took 4 bases from V and 2 from J; bases not matched to a gene: 5. CDR3 protein: CASSEPGGQETQYF. The CDR3 nucleotides read TGCGCCAGCAGCGAACCAGGGGGACAAGAGACCCAGTACTTC.

There are a few counts of this clonotype. The chain uses TRBV29-1 and TRBJ2-7, with 8 bases matching TRBD1. The junction had 8 bases not matched to a gene; V was cut back by 2 bases and J by 5 bases. CDR1 and CDR2 from the germline V gene are SQVTM and ANQGSEA. The CDR3 length is 14 residues. The CDR3 here is CSVEPGQESDEQYF. For the CDR3, the DNA is TGCAGCGTTGAACCGGGACAGGAATCGGACGAGCAGTACTTC.

This clonotype was observed at least ten times. J is TRBJ1-2 and V is TRBV29-1; the D is unclear. The CDR3 contains 12 residues. Germline assignment: CDR1 SQVTM and CDR2 ANQGSEA. Trimming shortened V by 8 bases and J by 7 bases, and 17 bases separated the two germline ends. As DNA, the CDR3 is TGCAGCACCGGAGGTGGTAGGGTTGGCTACACCTTC. This gives the protein CSTGGGRVGYTF.

This clonotype was found many times. The chain recombines TRBV5-5 with TRBJ2-3; 9 bases map to TRBD1. The CDR3 contains 16 residues. V lost 0 bases and J lost 5; bases outside the gene matches: 7. Germline V gives CDR1 SGHKS, CDR2 YYEKEE (reference sequence). The DNA of the CDR3 is TGTGCCAGCAGCTTGGCGCAACAGGGGGCCGGAGATACGCAGTATTTT. It encodes CASSLAQQGAGDTQYF.

This clonotype was found many times. CDR3 DNA: TGTGCCAGCAGCTTAGGTGTCAGTATGAACACTGAAGCTTTCTTT. It translates to CASSLGVSMNTEAFF. The genes are TRBV7-4 and TRBJ1-1; D gene unclear. CDR3 length: 15 residues. V was shortened by 1 base and J by 0 bases, with 9 bases between the two germline ends. The germline V gene has CDR1 SGHVT and CDR2 SQSDAQ.

The CDR3 coding sequence is TGTGCCAGCAGTGAGGGGGACCCGAACCAGCAGTTCTTC. It is translated as CASSEGDPNQQFF. The chain combines TRBV6-1 with TRBJ2-1; D is possibly TRBD1 or TRBD2 (5 bases each). This CDR3 region has 13 residues. The germline V and J ends were trimmed by 3 bases and 11 bases, with 14 bases remaining between them. Germline-derived CDR1 and CDR2 are MNHNS and SASEGT.

Ten or more counts support this clonotype. The chain combines TRBV3-1 with TRBJ1-1; TRBD1 agrees at 9 bases. With 1 base clipped from V and 1 base from J, the junction kept 4 bases outside the gene matches. Germline V gives CDR1 LGHDT, CDR2 YNNKEL (reference sequence). The CDR3 covers 16 residues. CDR3 sequence (DNA): TGTGCCAGCAGCCAAGTCGACAGGGGGAGGAACACTGAAGCTTTCTTT. This gives the protein CASSQVDRGRNTEAFF.

Turning to this clonotype: A far larger clone is one base from this, pointing to a likely read error. The chain recombines TRBV18 with TRBJ2-1, with 7 bases identical to TRBD1. The J call may be wrong; the DNA end is better matched by TRBJ2-5. CDR3 length equals 13 residues. Germline V gene lookup returns CDR1 KGHSH and CDR2 LQKENI. This CDR3 reads CASSPDREQSQYF. The CDR3 DNA is TGTGCCAGCTCACCCGACAGGGAACAGAGCCAGTACTTC.

This clonotype was counted at least ten times. This sequence joins TRBV7-9 and TRBJ2-5; D perhaps matches TRBD2 (6 bases). Germline CDR1 and CDR2: SEHNR and FQNEAQ (reference sequence). V lost 4 bases and J lost 4, with 16 bases in between. The CDR3 loop spans 15 amino acids. In DNA, the CDR3 is TGTGCCAGCAGCTCTTCCGCGGGGAGGAGAGAGACCCAGTACTTC. Its translation: CASSSSAGRRETQYF.

This clonotype was recorded at least ten times. V usage is TRBV6-2 or TRBV6-3 and J usage is TRBJ1-5; no clear D. CDR1 MNHEY and CDR2 SVGEGT come from the germline V gene. Trimming shortened V by 5 bases and J by 4 bases, and 9 bases separated the two germline ends. The CDR3 sequence is 13 residues long. The chain's CDR3 is CASSRRFNQPQHF. Written as DNA, the CDR3 is TGTGCCAGCAGTCGCCGTTTTAATCAGCCCCAGCATTTT.

This clonotype was detected many times. This chain links TRBV6-5 with TRBJ1-3; D gene unclear. Per germline, CDR1 MNHEY and CDR2 SVGAGI. Trimming shortened V by 2 bases and J by 0 bases, and 17 bases separated the two germline ends. The CDR3 runs 18 residues. The CDR3 loop reads CASSYRLGYPSSGNTIYF. The CDR3 bases are TGTGCCAGCAGTTACCGCCTCGGCTACCCGAGCTCTGGAAACACCATATATTTT.

The sample holds many counts of this clonotype. The chain recombines TRBV28 with TRBJ1-1; TRBD1 matches 10 bases. There are 15 residues in the CDR3. V gave up 6 bases and J gave up 4 bases; unmatched junction bases: 8. Germline V gene sequence: CDR1 MDHEN, CDR2 SYDVKM. CDR3 sequence reads: CASRQSDRGLTEAFF. The DNA for the CDR3 is TGTGCCAGCAGACAATCCGACAGGGGGCTCACTGAAGCTTTCTTT.